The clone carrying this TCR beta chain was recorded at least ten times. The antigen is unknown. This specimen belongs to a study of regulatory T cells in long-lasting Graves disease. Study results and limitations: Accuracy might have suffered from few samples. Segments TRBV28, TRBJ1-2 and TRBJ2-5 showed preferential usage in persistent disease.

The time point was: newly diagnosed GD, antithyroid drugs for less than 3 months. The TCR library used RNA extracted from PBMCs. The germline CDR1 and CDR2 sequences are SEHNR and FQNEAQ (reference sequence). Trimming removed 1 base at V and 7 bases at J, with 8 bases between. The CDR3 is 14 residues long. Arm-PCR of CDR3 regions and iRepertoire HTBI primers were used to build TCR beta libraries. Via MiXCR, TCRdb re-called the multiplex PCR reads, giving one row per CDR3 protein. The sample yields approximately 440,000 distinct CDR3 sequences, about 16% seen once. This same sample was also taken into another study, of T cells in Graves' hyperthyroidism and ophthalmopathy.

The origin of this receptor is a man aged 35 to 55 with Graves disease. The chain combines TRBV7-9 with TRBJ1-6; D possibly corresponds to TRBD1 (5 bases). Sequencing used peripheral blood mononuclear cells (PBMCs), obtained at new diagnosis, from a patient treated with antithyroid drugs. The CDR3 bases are TGTGCCAGCAGCTTAGGACAGTCCAATTCACCCCTCCACTTT. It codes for CASSLGQSNSPLHF.